This T cell receptor (beta chain) stems from a study of blood T cell repertoires in COVID-19. CDR1 and CDR2 from the germline V gene are SGHNT and YYREEE (reference sequence). The ends were cut back, 1 base at V and 2 bases at J, with 15 bases in the middle. This CDR3 is 16 amino acids long. The table came from immunoSEQ multiplex PCR; TCRdb's copy has only in-frame clones and leaves some out. In the table there are a few hundred thousand clones, approximately 89% of which are singletons. The chain combines TRBV5-4 with TRBJ2-5, with a tentative D call TRBD2 (7 bases). The receptor was derived from a woman between 35 and 50 years old who had recovered from COVID-19. The sequencing sample was made of peripheral blood. Here the CDR3 DNA reads TGTGCCAGCAGCTTGTATAAGGGGGGGATTCAAGAGACCCAGTACTTC. Its protein is CASSLYKGGIQETQYF.